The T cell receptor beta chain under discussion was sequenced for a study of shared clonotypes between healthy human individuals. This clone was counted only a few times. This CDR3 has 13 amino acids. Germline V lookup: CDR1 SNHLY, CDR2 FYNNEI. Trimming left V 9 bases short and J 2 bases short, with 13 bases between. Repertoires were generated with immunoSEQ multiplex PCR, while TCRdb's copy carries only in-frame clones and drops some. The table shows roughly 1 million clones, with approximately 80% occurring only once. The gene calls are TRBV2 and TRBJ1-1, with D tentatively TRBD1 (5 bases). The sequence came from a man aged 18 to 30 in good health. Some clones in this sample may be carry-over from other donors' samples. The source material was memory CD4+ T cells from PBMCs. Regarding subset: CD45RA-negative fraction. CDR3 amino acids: CARGEQINTEAFF. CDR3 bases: TGTGCCAGAGGGGAACAGATAAACACTGAAGCTTTCTTT. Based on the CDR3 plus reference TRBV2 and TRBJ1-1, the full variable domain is EPEVTQTPSHQVTQMGQEVILRCVPISNHLYFYWYRQILGQKVEFLVSFYNNEISEKSEIFDDQFSVERPDGSNFTLKIRSTKLEDSAMYFCARGEQINTEAFFGQGTRLTVV.